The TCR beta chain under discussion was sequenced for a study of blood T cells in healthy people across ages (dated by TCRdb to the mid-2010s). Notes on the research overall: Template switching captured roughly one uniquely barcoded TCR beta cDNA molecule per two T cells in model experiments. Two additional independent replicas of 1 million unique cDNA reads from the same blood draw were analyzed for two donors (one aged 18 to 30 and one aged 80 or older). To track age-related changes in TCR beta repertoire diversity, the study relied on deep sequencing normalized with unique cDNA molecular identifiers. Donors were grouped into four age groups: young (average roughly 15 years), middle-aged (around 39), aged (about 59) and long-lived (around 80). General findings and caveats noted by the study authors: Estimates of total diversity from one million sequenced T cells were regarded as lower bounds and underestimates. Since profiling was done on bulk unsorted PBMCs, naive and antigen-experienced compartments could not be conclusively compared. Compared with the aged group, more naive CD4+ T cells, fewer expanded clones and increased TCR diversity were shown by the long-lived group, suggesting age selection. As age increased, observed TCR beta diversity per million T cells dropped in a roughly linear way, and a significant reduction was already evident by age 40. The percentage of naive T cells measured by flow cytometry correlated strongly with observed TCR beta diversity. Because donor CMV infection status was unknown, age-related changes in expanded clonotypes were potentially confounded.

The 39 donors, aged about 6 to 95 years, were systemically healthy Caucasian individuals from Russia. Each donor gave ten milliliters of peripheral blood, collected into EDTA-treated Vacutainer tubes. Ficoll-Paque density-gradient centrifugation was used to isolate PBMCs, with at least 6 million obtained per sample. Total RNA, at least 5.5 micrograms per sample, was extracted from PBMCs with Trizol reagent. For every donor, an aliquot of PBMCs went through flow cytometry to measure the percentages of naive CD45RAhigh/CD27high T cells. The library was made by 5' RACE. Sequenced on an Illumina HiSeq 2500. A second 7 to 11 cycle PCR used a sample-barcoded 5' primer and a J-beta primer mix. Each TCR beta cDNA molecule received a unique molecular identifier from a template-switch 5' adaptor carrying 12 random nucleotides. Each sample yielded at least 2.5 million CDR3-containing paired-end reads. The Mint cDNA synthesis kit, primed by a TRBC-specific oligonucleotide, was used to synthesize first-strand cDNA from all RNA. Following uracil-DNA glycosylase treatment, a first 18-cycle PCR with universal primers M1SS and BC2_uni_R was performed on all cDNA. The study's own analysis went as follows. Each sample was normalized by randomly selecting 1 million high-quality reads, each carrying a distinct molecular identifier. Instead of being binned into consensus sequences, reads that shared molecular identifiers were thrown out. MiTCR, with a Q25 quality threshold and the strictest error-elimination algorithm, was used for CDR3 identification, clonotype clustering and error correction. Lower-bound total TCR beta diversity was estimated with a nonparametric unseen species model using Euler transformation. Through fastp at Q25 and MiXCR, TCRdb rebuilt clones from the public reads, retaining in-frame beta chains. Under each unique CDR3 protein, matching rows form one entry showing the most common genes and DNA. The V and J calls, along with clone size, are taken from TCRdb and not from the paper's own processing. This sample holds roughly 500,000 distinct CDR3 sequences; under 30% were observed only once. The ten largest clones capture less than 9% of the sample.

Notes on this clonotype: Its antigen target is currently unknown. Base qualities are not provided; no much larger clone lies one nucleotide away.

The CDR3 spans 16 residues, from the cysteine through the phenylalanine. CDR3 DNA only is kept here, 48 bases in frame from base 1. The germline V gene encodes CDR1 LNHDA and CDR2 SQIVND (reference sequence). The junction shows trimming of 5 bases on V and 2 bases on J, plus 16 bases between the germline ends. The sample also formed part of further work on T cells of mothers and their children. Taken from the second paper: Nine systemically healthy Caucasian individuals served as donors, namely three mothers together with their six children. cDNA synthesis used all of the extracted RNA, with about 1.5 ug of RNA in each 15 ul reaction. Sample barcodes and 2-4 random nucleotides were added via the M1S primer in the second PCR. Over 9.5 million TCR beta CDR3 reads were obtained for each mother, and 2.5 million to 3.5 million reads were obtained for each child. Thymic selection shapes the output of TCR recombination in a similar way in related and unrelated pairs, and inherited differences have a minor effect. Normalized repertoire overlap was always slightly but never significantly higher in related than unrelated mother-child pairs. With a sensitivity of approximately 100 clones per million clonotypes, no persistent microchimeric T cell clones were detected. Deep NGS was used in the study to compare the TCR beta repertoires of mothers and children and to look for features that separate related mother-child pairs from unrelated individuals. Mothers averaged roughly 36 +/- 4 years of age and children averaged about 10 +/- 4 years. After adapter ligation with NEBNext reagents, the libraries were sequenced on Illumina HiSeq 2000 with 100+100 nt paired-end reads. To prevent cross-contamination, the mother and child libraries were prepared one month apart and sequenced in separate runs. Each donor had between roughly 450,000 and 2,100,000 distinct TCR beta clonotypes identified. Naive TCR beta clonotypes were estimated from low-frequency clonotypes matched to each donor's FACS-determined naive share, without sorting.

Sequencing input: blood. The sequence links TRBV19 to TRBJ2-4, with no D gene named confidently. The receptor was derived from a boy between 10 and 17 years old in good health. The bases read TGTGCCAGTAGTTTACTCCCGTGGGGATCCAAAAACATTCAGTACTTC. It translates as CASSLLPWGSKNIQYF.